A single sample is the source of the 19 T cell receptor beta chains below, sequenced in a study of cytomegalovirus exposure and HLA in healthy donors. The PCR employed 60 Vbeta primers together with 13 Jbeta primers. Sequenced by immunoSEQ multiplex PCR; TCRdb stores in-frame clones only, minus some. The profile covers about 50,000 clones, with 72% appearing a single time and roughly 9.2% taken by the ten largest. Sequencing was done on a sample of PBMCs. These receptors were taken from a woman aged 45-60 years in good health and CMV-seronegative.

This rearrangement joins TRBV7-6 to TRBJ2-7; tentative D call: TRBD2 (5 bases). Trimming stripped 3 bases from V and 3 bases from J, with 12 bases between. The CDR3 has 14 amino acids. Germline V gives CDR1 SGHVS, CDR2 FNYEAQ. Written as DNA, the CDR3 is TGTGCCAGCAGCTTTCGGCCGGGGAGCTACGAGCAGTACTTC. This gives the protein CASSFRPGSYEQYF.

There are many counts of this clone. V gene TRBV2 combines with J gene TRBJ2-4; TRBD2 aligns across 7 bases. The V and J ends lost 4 bases and 5 bases, in that order; junction bases with no gene match: 5. CDR1 is SNHLY, CDR2 FYNNEI, per germline. CDR3 length equals 14 residues. In DNA, the CDR3 is TGTGCCAGCAGTGTGGGAGGGGACCAAAACATTCAGTACTTC. It encodes CASSVGGDQNIQYF. The full variable domain, completed using reference TRBV2 and TRBJ2-4, is EPEVTQTPSHQVTQMGQEVILRCVPISNHLYFYWYRQILGQKVEFLVSFYNNEISEKSEIFDDQFSVERPDGSNFTLKIRSTKLEDSAMYFCASSVGGDQNIQYFGAGTRLSVL.

This sequence joins TRBV5-8 and TRBJ2-3; D may be TRBD1 (5 bases). Germline values: CDR1 SGHTS, CDR2 YDEGEE. V was cut by 4 bases and J by 4 bases, with 22 bases left in between. The CDR3 runs 17 residues. CDR3 nucleotides: TGTGCCAGCAGCCCAGGCCGCCTCGGGTGGGGCCCAGATACGCAGTATTTT. It codes for CASSPGRLGWGPDTQYF.

This clone showed up just a few times. DNA of the CDR3: TGTGCCAGCAGCTTTAGCGGCAATGAGCAGTTCTTC. This gives the protein CASSFSGNEQFF. The chain carries TRBV7-9 and TRBJ2-1; possibly TRBD2 for D (6 bases). Germline values: CDR1 SEHNR, CDR2 FQNEAQ (reference sequence). The CDR3 covers 12 residues. V shed 3 bases and J shed 6 bases, with 6 bases lying between them.

The chain carries TRBV28 and TRBJ1-5, with TRBD1 matching over 7 bases. J lost 7 bases, V lost 6 bases, and 3 bases had no gene match. Germline lookup yields CDR1 MDHEN and CDR2 SYDVKM. CDR3 length equals 12 residues. Written as DNA, the CDR3 is TGTGCCAGCAGCACAGGGGTCCAGCCCCAGCATTTT. It translates to CASSTGVQPQHF.

The genes are TRBV11-2 and TRBJ2-1; perhaps TRBD1 as D (6 bases). The ends were cut back, 3 bases at V and 7 bases at J, with 13 bases in the middle. The CDR3 covers 14 residues. Germline CDR1 SGHAT, CDR2 FQNNGV. The CDR3 DNA reads TGTGCCAGCAGCTTCCAGCAGGGGAGTAATGAGCAGTTCTTC. This gives the protein CASSFQQGSNEQFF.

The chain has TRBV18 and TRBJ1-1; D gene ambiguous. This CDR3 spans 16 amino acids. The germline CDR1 and CDR2 sequences are KGHSH and LQKENI. V lost 0 bases, J lost 0 bases, and 11 bases lay in between. CDR3 sequence: CASSPPWASMNTEAFF. CDR3 in DNA: TGTGCCAGCTCACCACCGTGGGCCTCTATGAACACTGAAGCTTTCTTT.

There are a few counts of this clone. J is TRBJ1-1 and V is TRBV6-5; TRBD1 matches 7 bases. This CDR3 spans 14 amino acids. Losses at the gene ends were 6 bases for V and 5 bases for J; bases not matched to a gene: 9. Germline values: CDR1 MNHEY, CDR2 SVGAGI. For the CDR3, the DNA is TGTGCCAGCAGCCCGGGACAGAGGAGGACTGAAGCTTTCTTT. This gives the protein CASSPGQRRTEAFF.

This clone was detected a few times. CDR3 nucleotides: TGTGCCAGCAGCTCTGAGGGGGAGATGAGAAAACTGTTTTTT. Its translation: CASSSEGEMRKLFF. V gene TRBV5-5 combines with J gene TRBJ1-4, with D possibly being TRBD1 (6 bases). Trimming shortened V by 3 bases and J by 10 bases, and 16 bases separated the two germline ends. CDR1 is SGHKS and CDR2 is YYEKEE in the germline V gene (reference sequence). The CDR3 consists of 14 residues.

The V and J genes are TRBV5-4 and TRBJ1-4, with D unclear. The CDR3 consists of 13 residues. Trimming pared 6 bases from V and 4 bases from J, leaving 10 bases between. From germline, CDR1 is SGHNT and CDR2 YYREEE (reference sequence). The CDR3: CASTSRGNEKLFF. The DNA of the CDR3 is TGTGCCAGCACGTCGCGTGGTAATGAAAAACTGTTTTTT.

This chain uses TRBV4-2 with TRBJ2-1, with a weak D call TRBD2 (5 bases). V dropped 1 base and J dropped 0 bases, with 10 bases sitting between them. CDR1 is LGHNA, CDR2 YNFKEQ, per germline. This CDR3 comprises 16 residues. The DNA for the CDR3 is TGTGCCAGCAGCCAAGCTGAGAGCGGCTCCTACAATGAGCAGTTCTTC. Translated, it gives CASSQAESGSYNEQFF.

V and J are TRBV10-3 and TRBJ2-5, with no clear D. This CDR3 contains 14 residues. The germline V and J ends were trimmed by 6 bases and 3 bases, with 14 bases remaining between them. Germline CDR1 reads ENHRY; CDR2 reads SYGVKD. The CDR3 reads CAIRAANAEETQYF. CDR3 nucleotide sequence: TGTGCCATCAGGGCAGCGAACGCCGAAGAGACCCAGTACTTC.

This chain uses TRBV5-1 with TRBJ1-1; a possible D gene is TRBD1 (6 bases). Germline-derived CDR1 and CDR2 are SGHRS and YFSETQ. Trimming removed 0 bases from V and 2 bases from J, with 11 bases in between. CDR3 length: 15 amino acids. The CDR3 loop is CASSLEAGANTEAFF. The CDR3, as DNA: TGCGCCAGCAGCTTGGAGGCGGGGGCAAACACTGAAGCTTTCTTT.

V is TRBV13 and J is TRBJ1-4; D perhaps matches TRBD1 (6 bases). Trimming stripped 5 bases from V and 3 bases from J, with 13 bases between. The germline gives CDR1 PRHDT, CDR2 FYEKMQ (reference sequence). The CDR3 runs to 15 residues. The CDR3 DNA follows: TGTGCCAGCAGCCCCCGACAGGAACCTAATGAAAAACTGTTTTTT. Translated, it gives CASSPRQEPNEKLFF.

This chain connects TRBV20-1 to TRBJ2-7, with D uncertain. Germline V gene data show CDR1 as DFQATT and CDR2 as SNEGSKA (reference sequence). Trimming removed 6 bases at V and 5 bases at J, with 11 bases between. The CDR3 sequence is 11 residues long. CDR3: CSAKGGDEQYF. CDR3 nucleotides: TGCAGTGCCAAAGGCGGCGACGAGCAGTACTTC.

This sequence joins TRBV2 and TRBJ1-1; D is uncertain. Between the trimmed V and J ends, which lost 6 bases and 1 base, there was a span of 12 bases. CDR1 SNHLY and CDR2 FYNNEI come from the germline V gene. The CDR3 extends over 14 amino acids. In DNA form, the CDR3 reads TGTGCCAGCAGGACGGTGTCAGGGAACACTGAAGCTTTCTTT. Protein: CASRTVSGNTEAFF.

The chain carries TRBV18 and TRBJ2-3, with a possible D match to TRBD1 (6 bases). V dropped 6 bases and J dropped 0 bases, with 16 bases sitting between them. From germline, CDR1 is KGHSH and CDR2 LQKENI. The CDR3 is made up of 16 amino acids. Written as DNA, the CDR3 is TGTGCCAGCTCGCCCGGCAGGGGTCCTAGCACAGATACGCAGTATTTT. Protein sequence: CASSPGRGPSTDTQYF. Supplemented by reference TRBV18 and TRBJ2-3, the full variable domain reads NAGVMQNPRHLVRRRGQEARLRCSPMKGHSHVYWYRQLPEEGLKFMVYLQKENIIDESGMPKERFSAEFPKEGPSILRIQQVVRGDSAAYFCASSPGRGPSTDTQYFGPGTRLTVL.

J is TRBJ2-2 and V is TRBV6-1; weak D call: TRBD2 (5 bases). V gave up 10 bases and J gave up 7 bases, with 16 bases separating them. Per germline, CDR1 MNHNS and CDR2 SASEGT. CDR3 length: 13 amino acids. The CDR3 region has the DNA TGTGCCACGGACTCCCTCGGTGTCGGGGAGCTGTTTTTT. This sequence encodes CATDSLGVGELFF.

The V call is TRBV29-1, the J call TRBJ2-3; no clear D gene. There are 13 residues in the CDR3. Germline-derived CDR1 and CDR2 are SQVTM and ANQGSEA. The V and J ends lost 0 bases and 2 bases respectively, with 6 bases between them. CDR3 amino acids: CSVEEAFTDTQYF. The CDR3 region has the DNA TGCAGCGTTGAAGAGGCCTTCACAGATACGCAGTATTTT.